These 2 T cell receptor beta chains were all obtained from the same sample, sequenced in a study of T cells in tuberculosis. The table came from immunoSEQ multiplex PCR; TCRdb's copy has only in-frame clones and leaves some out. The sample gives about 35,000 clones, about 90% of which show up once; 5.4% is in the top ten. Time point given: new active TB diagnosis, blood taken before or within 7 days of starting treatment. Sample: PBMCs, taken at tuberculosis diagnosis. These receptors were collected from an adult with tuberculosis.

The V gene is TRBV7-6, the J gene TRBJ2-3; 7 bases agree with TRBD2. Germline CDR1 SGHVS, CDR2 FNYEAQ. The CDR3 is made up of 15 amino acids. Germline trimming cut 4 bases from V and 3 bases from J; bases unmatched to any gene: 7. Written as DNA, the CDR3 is TGTGCCAGCAGCTCGTGGGGGGGGGAGACAGATACGCAGTATTTT. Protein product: CASSSWGGETDTQYF.

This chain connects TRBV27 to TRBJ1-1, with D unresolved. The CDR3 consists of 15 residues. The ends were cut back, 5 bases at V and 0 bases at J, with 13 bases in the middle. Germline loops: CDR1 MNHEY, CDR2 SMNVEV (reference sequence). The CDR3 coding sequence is TGTGCCAGCAGTCCCGACAATGAGATGAACACTGAAGCTTTCTTT. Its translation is CASSPDNEMNTEAFF.